The source of this TCR beta chain is a study of cytomegalovirus exposure and HLA in healthy donors. Findings of the study overall: The authors listed 150 or so TCR beta chains as cytomegalovirus-associated.

This clone showed up just a few times. What it binds is unknown. Germline V gene data show CDR1 as MDHEN and CDR2 as SYDVKM. The junction had 4 bases not matched to a gene; V was cut back by 2 bases and J by 0 bases. This CDR3 has 16 amino acids. When sampled, the donors appeared nominally healthy, though they likely had unrecorded immune exposures. The PCR made use of 60 Vbeta and 13 Jbeta primers. TCRdb's copy holds only in-frame clones and misses some; the assay was immunoSEQ multiplex PCR. The table lists about 120,000 clones, about 80% of them singletons. The sequence was obtained from a man under 40 in good health and CMV-seronegative. V is TRBV28 and J is TRBJ1-5, with 7 nucleotides matching TRBD1. Sequenced input: PBMCs. The CDR3 here is CASSLPGQASNQPQHF. CDR3 in DNA: TGTGCCAGCAGTTTACCCGGACAGGCTAGCAATCAGCCCCAGCATTTT.